Following are 2 T cell receptor beta chains from one sample sequenced in a study of CD8 T cells in ankylosing spondylitis. Their recognized antigens are unknown. Overall study results and limits: About 8 highly homologous variants made up a TCR beta motif, and this motif appeared characteristic of ankylosing spondylitis blood.

TCRdb called the 5' RACE reads again in MiXCR, with one record for every CDR3 protein. The profile covers roughly 490,000 distinct CDR3 sequences, with approximately 5% appearing a single time and under 4.5% taken by the ten largest. The sample consisted of blood, either unsorted or a sorted T cell fraction (not recorded which). These receptors all come from a male donor with ankylosing spondylitis.

The table lists this clonotype with many counts. The chain employs TRBV20-1 and TRBJ2-1, with TRBD1 matching over 9 bases. CDR1 is DFQATT and CDR2 is SNEGSKA in the germline V gene (reference sequence). After removal of 6 bases from V and 4 bases from J, the junction contained 1 base not matched to a gene. The CDR3 contains 12 residues. The CDR3: CSAGQGYNEQFF. In DNA form, the CDR3 reads TGCAGTGCAGGACAGGGGTACAATGAGCAGTTCTTC.

This clonotype was seen repeatedly, ten times or more. V usage is TRBV10-3 and J usage is TRBJ2-3; D remains unclear. The CDR3 runs to 13 residues. V dropped 4 bases and J dropped 1 base, with 6 bases sitting between them. Germline lookup yields CDR1 ENHRY and CDR2 SYGVKD. The CDR3 sequence is CAISVAGTDTQYF. The CDR3, as DNA: TGTGCCATCAGTGTGGCAGGCACAGATACGCAGTATTTT.